This T cell receptor (beta chain) is from a study of blood T cell repertoires in COVID-19. How the authors handled the data: Amplifying reference gene primers gave estimates of nucleated cell counts. Produced via immunoSEQ multiplex PCR; TCRdb's table is partial and in-frame only. V, J and clone size reflect that table, while D and trimming were determined from the DNA. The sample shows tens of thousands of clones, roughly 87% of them seen only once. The J segment lost 7 bases and the V segment lost 5 bases, leaving 5 bases of the junction unmatched. The CDR3 has 14 amino acids. Germline values: CDR1 LNHDA, CDR2 SQIVND (reference sequence). This clone was detected only a few times.

The source is a man older than 75 in a cohort sampled during active COVID-19. The chain recombines TRBV19 with TRBJ1-6, with TRBD1 matching 7 bases. Sequencing used peripheral blood. CDR3 bases: TGTGCCAGTAGTCTAGGGACAGCAAATTCACCCCTCCACTTT. This sequence encodes CASSLGTANSPLHF. The complete variable domain, with remaining parts taken from reference TRBV19 and TRBJ1-6, reads DGGITQSPKYLFRKEGQNVTLSCEQNLNHDAMYWYRQDPGQGLRLIYYSQIVNDFQKGDIAEGYSVSREKKESFPLTVTSAQKNPTAFYLCASSLGTANSPLHFGNGTRLTVT.